This TCR beta chain was sequenced during a study of CD8 T cells in ankylosing spondylitis. Study results and limitations: Blood of patients with ankylosing spondylitis appeared to be characterized by a TCR beta motif of eight highly homologous variants.

Of note for this clonotype: What it recognizes is unknown.

The CDR3 consists of 15 residues. CDR1 SNHLY and CDR2 FYNNEI come from the germline V gene. Losses at the gene ends were 3 bases for V and 2 bases for J; bases not matched to a gene: 1. Via MiXCR, TCRdb re-called the 5' RACE reads, giving one row per CDR3 protein. The sample lists about 240,000 distinct CDR3 sequences, about 10% occurring once. This receptor was identified in a male donor with ankylosing spondylitis or in good health (not recorded which). The source material was blood, either unsorted or a sorted T cell fraction (not recorded which). The chain links TRBV2 to TRBJ1-6; 7 bases agree with TRBD1. CDR3 coding DNA: TGTGCCAGCAGTGATCAGGGGGCCTATAATTCACCCCTCCACTTT. Protein: CASSDQGAYNSPLHF.